Here is one T cell receptor beta chain with its context. Its matching antigen is unknown. The data stem from a study of T cell repertoires in cytomegalovirus infection. At the level of the study: Signatures in public TCR beta sequences pointed to both CMV infection and matching HLA type.

With V trimmed by 8 bases and J by 0 bases, 2 bases remained unmatched. The V gene's germline CDR1 is KGHSH and CDR2 LQKENI. The CDR3 is 13 residues long. General observations from the study: The cumulative frequency of public TCR beta families distinguished individuals who carried CMV together with the relevant HLA.

One entry per CDR3 protein results from TCRdb running MiXCR on the reads. The table records a few hundred thousand distinct CDR3 sequences, around 15% of them present only once. The gene calls are TRBV18 and TRBJ2-7, with 9 nucleotides matching TRBD1. Sequencing was carried out using CD8+ T cells from PBMCs. This clonotype was obtained from a human donor in good health (CMV status not recorded). Some clones in this sample may be carry-over from other donors' samples. The CDR3 DNA reads TGTGCCAGCGGGACAGGGAGCTCCTACGAGCAGTACTTC. Its protein is CASGTGSSYEQYF.